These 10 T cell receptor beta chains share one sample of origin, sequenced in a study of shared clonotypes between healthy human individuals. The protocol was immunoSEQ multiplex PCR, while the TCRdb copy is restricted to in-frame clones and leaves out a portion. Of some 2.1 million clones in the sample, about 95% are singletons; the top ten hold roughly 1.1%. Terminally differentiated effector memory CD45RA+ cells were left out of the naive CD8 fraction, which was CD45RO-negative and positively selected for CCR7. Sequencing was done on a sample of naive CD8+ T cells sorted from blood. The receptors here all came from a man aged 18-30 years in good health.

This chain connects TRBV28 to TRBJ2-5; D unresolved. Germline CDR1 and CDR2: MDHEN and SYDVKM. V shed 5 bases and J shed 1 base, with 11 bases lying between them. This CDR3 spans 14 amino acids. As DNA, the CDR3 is TGTGCCAGCAGTCTCTTCAGTATCCAAGAGACCCAGTACTTC. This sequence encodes CASSLFSIQETQYF.

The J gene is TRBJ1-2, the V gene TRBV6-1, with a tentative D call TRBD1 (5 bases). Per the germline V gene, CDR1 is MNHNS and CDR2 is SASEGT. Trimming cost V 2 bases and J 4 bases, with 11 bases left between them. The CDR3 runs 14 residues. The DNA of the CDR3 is TGTGCCAGCAGTGAATGGGGGGTCCGCTATGGCTACACCTTC. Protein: CASSEWGVRYGYTF.

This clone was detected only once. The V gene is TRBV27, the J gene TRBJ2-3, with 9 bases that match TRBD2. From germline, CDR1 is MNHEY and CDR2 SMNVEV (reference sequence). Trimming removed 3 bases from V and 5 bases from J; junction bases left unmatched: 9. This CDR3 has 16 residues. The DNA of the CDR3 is TGTGCCAGCAGTTTGGGAGGCGGGGGGGCTGGAGATACGCAGTATTTT. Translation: CASSLGGGGAGDTQYF.

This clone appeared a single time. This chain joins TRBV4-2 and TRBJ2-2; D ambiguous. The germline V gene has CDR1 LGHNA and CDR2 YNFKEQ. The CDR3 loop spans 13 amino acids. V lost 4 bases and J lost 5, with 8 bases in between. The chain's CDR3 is CASSPLTTGELFF. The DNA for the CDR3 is TGTGCCAGCAGCCCCCTGACTACCGGGGAGCTGTTTTTT.

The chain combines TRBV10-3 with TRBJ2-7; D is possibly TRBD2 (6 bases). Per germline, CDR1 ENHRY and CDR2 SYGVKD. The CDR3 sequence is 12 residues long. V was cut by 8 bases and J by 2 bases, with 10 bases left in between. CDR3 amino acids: CAIGEATYEQYF. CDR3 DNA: TGTGCCATCGGGGAGGCGACCTACGAGCAGTACTTC.

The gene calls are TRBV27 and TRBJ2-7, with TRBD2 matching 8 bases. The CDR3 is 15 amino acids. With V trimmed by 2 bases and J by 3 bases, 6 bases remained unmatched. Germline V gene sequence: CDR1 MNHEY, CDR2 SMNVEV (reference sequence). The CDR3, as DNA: TGTGCCAGCAGTTTAGGTCTAGCGGGCCTCTACGAGCAGTACTTC. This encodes CASSLGLAGLYEQYF.

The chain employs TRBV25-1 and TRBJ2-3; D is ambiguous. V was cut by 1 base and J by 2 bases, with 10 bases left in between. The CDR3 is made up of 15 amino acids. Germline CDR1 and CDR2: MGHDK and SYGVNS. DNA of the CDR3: TGTGCCAGCAGTGAATTTCCCGAACCCACAGATACGCAGTATTTT. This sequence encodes CASSEFPEPTDTQYF.

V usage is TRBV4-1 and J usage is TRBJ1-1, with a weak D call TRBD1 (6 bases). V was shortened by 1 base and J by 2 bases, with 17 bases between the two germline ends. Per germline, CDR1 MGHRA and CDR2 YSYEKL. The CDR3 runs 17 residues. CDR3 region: CASSQVWGGEANTEAFF. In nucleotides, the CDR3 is TGCGCCAGCAGCCAAGTGTGGGGGGGCGAAGCTAACACTGAAGCTTTCTTT.

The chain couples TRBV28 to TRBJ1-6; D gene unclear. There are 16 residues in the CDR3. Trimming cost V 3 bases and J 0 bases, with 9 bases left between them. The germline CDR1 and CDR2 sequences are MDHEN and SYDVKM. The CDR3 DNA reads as TGTGCCAGCAGTTTTTTGGGATACTCCTATAATTCACCCCTCCACTTT. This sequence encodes CASSFLGYSYNSPLHF.

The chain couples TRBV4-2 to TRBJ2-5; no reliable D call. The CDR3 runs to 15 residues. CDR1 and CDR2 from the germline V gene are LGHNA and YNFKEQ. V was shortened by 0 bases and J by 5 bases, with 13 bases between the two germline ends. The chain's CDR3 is CASSQDPVLPETQYF. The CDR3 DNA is TGTGCCAGCAGCCAAGATCCGGTCCTCCCGGAGACCCAGTACTTC.